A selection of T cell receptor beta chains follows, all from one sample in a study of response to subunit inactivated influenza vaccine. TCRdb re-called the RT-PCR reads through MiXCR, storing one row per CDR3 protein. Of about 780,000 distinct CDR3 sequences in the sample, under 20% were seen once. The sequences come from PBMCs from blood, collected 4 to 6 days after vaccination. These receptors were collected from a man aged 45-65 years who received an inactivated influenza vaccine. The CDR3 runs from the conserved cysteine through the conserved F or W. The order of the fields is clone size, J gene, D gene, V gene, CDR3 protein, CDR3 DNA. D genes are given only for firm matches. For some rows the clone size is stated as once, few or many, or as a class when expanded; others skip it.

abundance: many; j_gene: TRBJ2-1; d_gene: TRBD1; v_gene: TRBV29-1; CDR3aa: CSAELRTGAKYNEQFF; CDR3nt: TGCAGCGCTGAACTGCGGACAGGGGCGAAATACAATGAGCAGTTCTTC
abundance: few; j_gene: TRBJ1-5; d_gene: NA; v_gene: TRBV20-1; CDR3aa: CSARGGPRNQPQHF; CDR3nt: TGCAGTGCTAGAGGGGGACCGAGAAATCAGCCCCAGCATTTT
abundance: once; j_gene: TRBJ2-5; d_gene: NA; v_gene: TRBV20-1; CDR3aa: CSARRTRDIMETQYF; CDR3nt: TGCAGTGCTAGAAGGACCCGGGACATAATGGAGACCCAGTACTTC
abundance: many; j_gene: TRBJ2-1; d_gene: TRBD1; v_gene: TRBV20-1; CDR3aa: CSASPRTGVYEQFF; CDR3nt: TGCAGTGCCTCACCCAGGACAGGGGTATATGAGCAGTTCTTC
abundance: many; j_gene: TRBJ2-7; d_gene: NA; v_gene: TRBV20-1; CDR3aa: CSARSGFLTYEQYF; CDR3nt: TGCAGTGCTAGAAGCGGTTTCCTAACCTACGAGCAGTACTTC
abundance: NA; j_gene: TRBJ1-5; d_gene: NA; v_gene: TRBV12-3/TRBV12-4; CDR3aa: CASRGRGQNQPQHF; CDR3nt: TGTGCCAGCAGAGGCAGGGGTCAAAATCAGCCCCAGCATTTT
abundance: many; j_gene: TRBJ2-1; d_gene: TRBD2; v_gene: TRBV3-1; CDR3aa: CASSNFPGLVMAEQFF; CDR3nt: TGTGCCAGCAGCAATTTCCCGGGACTAGTTATGGCTGAGCAGTTCTTC
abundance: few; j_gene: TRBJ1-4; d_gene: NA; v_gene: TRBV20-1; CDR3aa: CSASGALTNEKLFF; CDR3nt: TGCAGTGCTAGTGGGGCCCTCACTAATGAAAAACTGTTTTTT
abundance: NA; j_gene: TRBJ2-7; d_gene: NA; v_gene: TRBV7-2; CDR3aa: CASSNRVAYEQYF; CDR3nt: TGTGCCAGCAGCAACAGGGTGGCCTACGAGCAGTACTTC
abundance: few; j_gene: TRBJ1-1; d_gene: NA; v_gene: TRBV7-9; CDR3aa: CASSPQVNPSGAFF; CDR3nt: TGTGCCAGCAGCCCTCAGGTAAACCCATCCGGGGCTTTCTTT
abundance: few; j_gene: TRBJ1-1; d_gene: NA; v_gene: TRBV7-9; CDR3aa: CASSPTLNTEAFF; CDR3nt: TGTGCCAGCAGCCCCACCCTGAACACTGAAGCTTTCTTT